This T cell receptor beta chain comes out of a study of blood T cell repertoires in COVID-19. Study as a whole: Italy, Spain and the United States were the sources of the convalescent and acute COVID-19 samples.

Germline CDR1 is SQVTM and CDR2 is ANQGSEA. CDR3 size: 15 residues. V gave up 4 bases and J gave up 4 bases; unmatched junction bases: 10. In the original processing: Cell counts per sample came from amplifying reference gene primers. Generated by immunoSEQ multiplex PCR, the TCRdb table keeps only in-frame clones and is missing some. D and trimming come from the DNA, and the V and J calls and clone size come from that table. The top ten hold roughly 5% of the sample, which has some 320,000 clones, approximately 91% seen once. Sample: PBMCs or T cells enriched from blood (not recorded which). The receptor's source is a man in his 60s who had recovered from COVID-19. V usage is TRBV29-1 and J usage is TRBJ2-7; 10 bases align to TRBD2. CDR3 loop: CSVAPVAGGSYEQYF. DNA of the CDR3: TGCAGCGTTGCCCCCGTAGCGGGAGGATCTTACGAGCAGTACTTC.